This T cell receptor (beta chain) was captured by sequencing in a study of T cell responses to AZD1222 COVID-19 vaccine. Study information: It was second doses at about 4 or about 12 weeks that were pooled.

Between the trimmed V and J ends, which lost 5 bases and 0 bases, there was a span of 17 bases. Looked up from germline, CDR1 is SGDLS and CDR2 is YYNGEE. The CDR3 has 17 amino acids. The table came from immunoSEQ multiplex PCR; TCRdb's copy has only in-frame clones and leaves some out. Of 95,000 to 150,000 clones listed, roughly 91% are singletons. As regards this clone: The antigen is undetermined.

Study results and limitations: Sampled repertoires all dated from after the peak T cell response. Recipients of two AZD1222 doses showed rising Spike-specific TCR breadth and depth. Donor demographics were predominantly white British with a female majority; clonal diversity may be underestimated.

This chain links TRBV9 with TRBJ1-4, with unresolved D. Sequenced here: peripheral blood, sampled on day 0 of AZD1222 vaccination. The origin of this receptor is an adult in good health. The CDR3 DNA follows: TGTGCCAGCAGTTCTACACCCTCCCTGGCAACTAATGAAAAACTGTTTTTT. As protein: CASSSTPSLATNEKLFF.